This T cell receptor (beta chain) was identified during a study of T cells in pancreatic ductal adenocarcinoma (dated by TCRdb to about 2017). Regarding the complete study: To learn about the adaptive T-cell response arising naturally, investigators profiled where tumor-infiltrating CD8+ T cells, together with suppressive cells, were located within resected pancreatic ductal adenocarcinoma, how abundant they were, and what qualities they showed. Overall study results and their limits: Because most pancreatic cancer patients present with inoperable disease, the resected cohort was biased toward the minority with early-stage disease. Comparisons of clonality between tumor and blood may be biased because tumors are enriched in CD45RO+ effector T cells rather than naive T cells, which biases the comparison toward lower diversity. There was no significant difference in T-cell clonality between tumor and blood, where mean clonality was approximately 0.12 for tumors and roughly 0.068 for blood. More total productive templates and 6 to 9.5-fold more unique clonotypes were found in blood samples than in tumor samples.

A single count supports this clone. The antigen this receptor binds is unknown. There are no base qualities to consult, and no much larger clone falls within one base. The immunoSEQ hsTCRB kit was used to amplify TCR beta CDR3 regions from genomic DNA. An Illumina HiSeq system was used for high-throughput TRB CDR3 sequencing. Per the authors' processing: The immunoSEQ software was used to analyze sequencing reads, and nonproductive sequences containing premature stops or frame-shifts were excluded. Clonality of the repertoire was calculated as one minus the Shannon entropy normalized by log2 of the number of unique productive sequences. TCRdb took this table from immuneACCESS and kept in-frame rearrangements with V and J called. Such tables lack part of the clones; where checked against another copy, unresolved V genes explain under half of the gap, and the rest is unexplained. V and J calls and clone size follow that table, whereas D and trimming were derived from the DNA. Present in this sample are approximately 97,000 clones, nearly 95% of which were seen just once. Of the sample, about 3.4% is held by the ten largest clones.

V trim: 2 bases; J trim: 1 base; unmatched bases: 4. The germline V gene encodes CDR1 MDHEN and CDR2 SYDVKM. The CDR3 runs 16 residues from the cysteine to the phenylalanine. Of the read, only the CDR3 DNA is kept; its 48 bases are in frame from base 1. The selected pancreatic ductal adenocarcinoma patients had received surgery without neoadjuvant therapy. Peripheral blood was collected in heparin tubes, and PBMCs were isolated by histopaque density gradient and cryopreserved in around 9% DMSO. Genomic DNA was extracted from roughly seven PBMC and nine or ten flash-frozen tumor specimens using the DNeasy Blood and Tissue Kit with Proteinase K and RNase treatment.

The V and J segments used are TRBV28 and TRBJ1-5, with 8 junctional bases fitting TRBD1. Sequencing used PBMCs. The receptor's source is a human donor with pancreatic ductal adenocarcinoma. In nucleotides, the sequence is TGTGCCAGCAGTTTACCGGACAGGGTAAGCAATCAGCCCCAGCATTTT. It translates as CASSLPDRVSNQPQHF. With the portions outside the CDR3 filled from the reference TRBV28 and TRBJ1-5 genes, the complete variable region becomes DVKVTQSSRYLVKRTGEKVFLECVQDMDHENMFWYRQDPGLGLRLIYFSYDVKMKEKGDIPEGYSVSREKKERFSLILESASTNQTSMYLCASSLPDRVSNQPQHFGDGTRLSIL.